This T cell receptor beta chain was captured by sequencing in a study of shared clonotypes between healthy human individuals. Study-level points and caveats: At large depth, rarefaction still showed sorted-subset sequencing to be incomplete. When compared with the clonotypes that were shared by all four sorted-subset donors, the non-shared clonotypes turned out to have lower generation probabilities. Around 5.3% of naive CD4 clonotypes were shared across four donors.

Profiled with immunoSEQ multiplex PCR; TCRdb holds only in-frame clones, not every one. The table shows about 380,000 clones, with around 96% occurring only once. On this clone: Its specificity is not known.

The CD8 memory sample joined CD45RO+ cells and CCR7-negative CD45RA+ cells. Between the trimmed V and J ends, which lost 2 bases and 6 bases, there was a span of 15 bases. Germline V gene lookup returns CDR1 SGHRS and CDR2 YFSETQ. This CDR3 spans 15 amino acids. Sample: memory CD8+ T cells sorted from blood. Subset here: CD45RO+ cells pooled with CCR7-negative TemRA cells. The gene calls are TRBV5-1 and TRBJ2-1, with D unclear. This receptor was taken from a man aged 25 to 45 in good health. The CDR3 coding sequence is TGCGCCAGCAGCTTCGAGACTCCAATGTTCAATGAGCAGTTCTTC. It translates to CASSFETPMFNEQFF. Full variable domain (missing parts from reference TRBV5-1 and TRBJ2-1): KAGVTQTPRYLIKTRGQQVTLSCSPISGHRSVSWYQQTPGQGLQFLFEYFSETQRNKGNFPGRFSGRQFSNSRSEMNVSTLELGDSALYLCASSFETPMFNEQFFGPGTRLTVL.